The T cell receptor (beta chain) described here comes from a study of tumor-infiltrating lymphocytes in oesophageal squamous cell carcinoma. Germline lookup yields CDR1 LNHDA and CDR2 SQIVND (reference sequence). This CDR3 has 15 residues. V was clipped by 7 bases and J by 5 bases; unmatched bases: 4. TCRdb passed the PCR reads through MiXCR, listing each CDR3 protein once. The sample lists 23,000 or so distinct CDR3 sequences; around two fifths were seen once. The gene calls are TRBV19 and TRBJ2-3; TRBD2 agrees at 15 bases. The receptor's source is a male donor with esophageal squamous cell carcinoma. Material: esophageal tumor tissue. This chain's CDR3 is CASTRTSGRVDTQYF. The CDR3 nucleotides read TGTGCCAGTACTCGGACTAGCGGGAGGGTAGATACGCAGTATTTT. The whole variable domain, filled in from reference TRBV19 and TRBJ2-3, reads DGGITQSPKYLFRKEGQNVTLSCEQNLNHDAMYWYRQDPGQGLRLIYYSQIVNDFQKGDIAEGYSVSREKKESFPLTVTSAQKNPTAFYLCASTRTSGRVDTQYFGPGTRLTVL.